Described below is a single TCR beta chain sequence and its context. Its antigen is currently not known. No much larger clonotype is one base removed from it; base qualities were not supplied. For sequencing of the TCRbeta CDR3 region, genomic DNA was extracted from the sorted cells. The immunoSEQ Assay was used to sequence the TCRbeta CDR3 regions. The clones in this table, taken by TCRdb from immuneACCESS, are in-frame only. Not every clone is retained; where verified, under half of the shortfall comes from an unresolved V gene, and the cause of the rest is unknown. In this sample the table shows around 40,000 clones, 88% of which occur a single time. The top ten clones comprise roughly an eighth of the sample. The sample comes from a study of OX40 agonist ivuxolimab in advanced cancers. For context, the study as a whole: The costimulatory receptor OX40 (CD134) was targeted by ivuxolimab, a fully human IgG2 agonistic monoclonal antibody. Intravenous ivuxolimab was administered to patients every 2 weeks at six dose levels: 0.01, 0.1, 0.3, 1.5, 3 and 10 mg/kg. Of the 50 or so patients in dose escalation, some 20 had hepatocellular carcinoma, about 15 had melanoma, 9 had renal cell carcinoma and 9 had head and neck cancer. A male proportion of roughly 80% and a mean age of 60 years, ranging from roughly 23 to 85, were recorded for the dose-escalation cohort. Prior anti-PD-1, anti-PD-L1 or anti-CTLA-4 therapy was permitted, and roughly two fifths of dose-escalation patients had received checkpoint inhibitors. Three dose-escalation patients achieved partial responses, one with hepatocellular carcinoma and two with cutaneous melanoma. Peripheral TCRbeta sequencing was intended to test whether TCR sequence diversity was altered and clonal T-cell expansion was caused by ivuxolimab. The paper describes the monotherapy dose-escalation part (N = 52 patients) of the phase I trial of ivuxolimab.

The germline V gene (reference sequence) supplies CDR1 MNHEY and CDR2 SMNVEV. Deletion took 0 bases off V and 6 bases off J, with a span of 19 bases between the germline ends. Spanning cysteine to phenylalanine, the CDR3 consists of 17 amino acids. This entry keeps only the CDR3 DNA: 51 bases, framed from base 1. The trial excluded patients who had a history of autoimmune disease or were on systemic immunosuppression. In every dose cohort, peripheral blood was drawn for TCR sequencing at baseline, cycle 4 day 1, and cycle 7 day 1. Samples came from an open-label, multicenter, first-in-human phase I dose-escalation trial of ivuxolimab. The trial enrolled adults with locally advanced or metastatic head and neck squamous cell, hepatocellular, melanoma or renal cell carcinoma. CD4+ and CD8+ T cells were sorted separately from peripheral blood before TCR sequencing. Findings and caveats that apply to the study as a whole: Which antigens the clonally expanded peripheral T cells were specific for was not determined. At doses of 0.1 to 3.0 mg/kg, clonal expansion of both CD4+ and CD8+ T cells in blood was seen between baseline and week 6. Low levels of normalized T-cell clonal expansion were also seen in some patients who did not respond. After ivuxolimab, expanded clones were on average more numerous among CD8+ T cells than among CD4+ T cells. In the 0.1-3.0 mg/kg groups, partial responders had among the lowest normalized peripheral clonal expansion, particularly in CD8+ T cells.

The source was CD4+ or CD8+ T cells sorted from blood, collected in a trial of the OX40 agonist ivuxolimab. This TCR derives from an adult with an advanced solid tumor such as melanoma, head and neck, liver or kidney cancer. Recombination connected TRBV27 to TRBJ2-3, with the D gene not confidently named. The bases read TGTGCCAGCAGTTTATCCGCCGGGCTCCCGAGCGCGGATACGCAGTATTTT. Its amino acids are CASSLSAGLPSADTQYF.